Listed here is a single T cell receptor (beta chain). What it binds is unknown. The germline V gene encodes CDR1 MGHRA and CDR2 YSYEKL. The length of the CDR3 is 15 residues. With 2 bases removed from V and 1 base from J, the gap between germline ends came to 11 bases. The source of the sample is a study of T-cell memory formation after mild COVID-19. TCRdb ran MiXCR on the 5' RACE reads and lists one entry per CDR3 protein. The profile shows roughly 400,000 distinct CDR3 sequences, 24% of them singletons. Whole-study findings and limits: Among clones peaking at day 37 in the second wave, SARS-CoV-2 specificity remained unconfirmed.

This sequence was found in an adult woman who had mild COVID-19 (a few samples of this study predate the infection). Cell type and time point are not known. V and J are TRBV4-1 and TRBJ1-1; no clear D gene. The sample comprised PBMCs or a T cell subset sorted from them (not recorded which). CDR3 sequence: CASSQSRHTNTEAFF. In DNA, the CDR3 is TGCGCCAGCAGCCAATCTAGGCACACGAACACTGAAGCTTTCTTT.